This T cell receptor beta chain was retrieved from a study of response to subunit inactivated influenza vaccine. TCRdb recomputed calls from the RT-PCR reads with MiXCR, one row per CDR3 protein. In the table there are 630,000 or so distinct CDR3 sequences, roughly 14% of which are singletons. The CDR3 spans 15 residues. V dropped 4 bases and J dropped 3; count of bases not matched to a gene: 6. CDR1 and CDR2 from the germline V gene are LGHDT and YNNKEL (reference sequence). This TCR was recovered from a man between 50 and 59 years old who received an inactivated influenza vaccine. The sequencing here drew on PBMCs from blood, taken roughly 12 days after vaccination. The chain combines TRBV3-1 with TRBJ2-1; 7 bases agree with TRBD2. The CDR3 here is CASSPSSGGYNEQFF. CDR3 nucleotide sequence: TGTGCCAGCAGCCCCTCATCGGGGGGCTACAATGAGCAGTTCTTC.